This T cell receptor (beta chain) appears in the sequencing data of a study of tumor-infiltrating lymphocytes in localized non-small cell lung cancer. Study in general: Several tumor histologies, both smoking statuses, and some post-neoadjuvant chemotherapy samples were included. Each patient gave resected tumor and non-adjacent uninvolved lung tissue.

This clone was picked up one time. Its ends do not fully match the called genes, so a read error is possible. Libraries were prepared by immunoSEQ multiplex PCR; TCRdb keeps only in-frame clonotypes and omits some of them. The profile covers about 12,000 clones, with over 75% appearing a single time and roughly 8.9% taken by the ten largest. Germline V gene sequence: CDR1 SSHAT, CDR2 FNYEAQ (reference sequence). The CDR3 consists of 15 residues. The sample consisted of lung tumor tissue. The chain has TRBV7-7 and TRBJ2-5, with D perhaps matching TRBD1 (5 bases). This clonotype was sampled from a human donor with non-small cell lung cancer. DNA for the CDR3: TGTGCTAGCAGCCGGGCTCAGGGAAACTCAGAGACCCAGTACTTC. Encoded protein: CASSRAQGNSETQYF. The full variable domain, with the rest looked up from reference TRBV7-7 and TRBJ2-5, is GAGVSQSPRYKVTKRGQDVTLRCDPISSHATLYWYQQALGQGPEFLTYFNYEAQPDKSGLPSDRFSAERPEGSISTLTIQRTEQRDSAMYRCASSRAQGNSETQYFGPGTRLLVL.